This TCR beta chain was identified during a study of early T cells in non-severe SARS-CoV-2 infection. Background on the study: Sequencing used unsorted whole-blood bulk RNA, so chains lack pairing. General observations from the study: Matching against VDJdb likely underestimated virus-specific expansions, favoring anti-spike CD8.

Individual cDNA molecules received unique molecular identifiers during library preparation. MiXCR, run by TCRdb on the 5' RACE reads, gives a single entry per CDR3 protein. The table lists some 55,000 distinct CDR3 sequences, roughly an eighth of them singletons. In its sample, this clonotype was seen many times. What it binds is not known. The CDR3 consists of 12 residues. The germline V and J ends were trimmed by 0 bases and 5 bases, with 5 bases remaining between them. Germline-derived CDR1 and CDR2 are MNHEY and SVGEGT. The specimen comprised whole blood, sampled at baseline. This TCR was sampled from an adult who was a healthcare worker with PCR-confirmed SARS-CoV-2 infection or an uninfected control (not recorded which). This chain joins TRBV6-2 or TRBV6-3 and TRBJ2-7; unclear D gene. CDR3 nucleotides: TGTGCCAGCAGTTACTCGTACAACGAGCAGTACTTC. It is translated as CASSYSYNEQYF.